This entry concerns a single TCR beta chain. Multiplex PCR amplified the TCR beta CDR3 region. Its first round ran for roughly 9 cycles with 32 V and 13 J primers. TCRdb independently ran MiXCR on the multiplex PCR reads; one entry per CDR3 protein. Of 15,000 to 20,000 distinct CDR3 sequences in the sample, over 25% were seen once. The starting template was genomic DNA from bulk tumor, around 610 ng per sample. Surgeons took several biopsies per primary tumor, spaced far apart, during surgery. Samples came from untreated patients having curative surgery for newly diagnosed non-small cell lung cancer. Samples were obtained from newly diagnosed non-small cell lung cancer patients who were having surgery with curative intent. The CDR3 covers 14 residues. Per the germline V gene, CDR1 is KGHSH and CDR2 is LQKENI. The V segment lost 2 bases and the J segment 8 bases; nucleotides outside the gene matches: 4.

The record originates from a study of immune heterogeneity within non-small cell lung tumors. This chain links TRBV18 with TRBJ1-4; 8 bases map to TRBD1. Sequenced: lung tumor tissue. This receptor was obtained from a man aged 40-49 years with non-small cell lung cancer. CDR3: CASSPDSGGEKLFF. CDR3 DNA sequence: TGTGCCAGCTCACCAGATTCAGGGGGCGAAAAACTGTTTTTT.